Listed below are T cell receptor beta chains from one sample, sequenced in a study of T-cell memory formation after mild COVID-19. TCRdb reprocessed the 5' RACE reads via MiXCR and lists one record per CDR3 protein. The sample carries approximately 300,000 distinct CDR3 sequences, 8% to 10% recorded once. The sample consisted of PBMCs or a T cell subset sorted from them (not recorded which). These TCRs come from a man younger than 30 who had mild COVID-19 (a few samples of this study predate the infection). Cell type and time point are not known. The CDR3 runs from the conserved cysteine through the conserved F or W. The order of the fields is clone size, J gene, D gene, V gene, CDR3 DNA, CDR3 protein. A D gene is named only where the DNA matches it firmly. Size values are once, few and many counts, or a class for expanded clones, and some rows have none.

.,TRBJ2-4,TRBD1,TRBV2,TGTGCCAGCAGTGGGGGACAGGGGACCCCTAAAAACATTCAGTACTTC,CASSGGQGTPKNIQYF
many,TRBJ2-3,TRBD2,TRBV11-2,TGTGCCAGCAGCGCCCTACTAGCGGGGCGTCTCGATACGCAGTATTTT,CASSALLAGRLDTQYF
.,TRBJ1-5,TRBD1,TRBV11-2,TGTGCCAGCAGCTTAGATCAGGGGGCAAAGCAGCCCCAGCATTTT,CASSLDQGAKQPQHF
.,TRBJ1-2,.,TRBV12-3/TRBV12-4,TGTGCCAGCAGTTTCACTGCGACAGTCTATGGCTACACCTTC,CASSFTATVYGYTF
.,TRBJ1-2,TRBD1,TRBV27,TGTGCCAGCAGTCCCCCAGGACAGGTATCGGGCTACACCTTC,CASSPPGQVSGYTF
few,TRBJ2-2,.,TRBV20-1,TGCAGTGCTAGTCCTGAGACAGAAACCGGGGAGCTGTTTTTT,CSASPETETGELFF
many,TRBJ1-5,TRBD1,TRBV20-1,TGCAGTGCTAGAGGGGGACAGGCATATAGCAATCAGCCCCAGCATTTT,CSARGGQAYSNQPQHF
.,TRBJ2-3,TRBD2,TRBV20-1,TGCAGTGCACGGAGCCTAGCGGGAGGGACAGATACGCAGTATTTT,CSARSLAGGTDTQYF
.,TRBJ2-7,.,TRBV7-2,TGTGCCAGCAGCTTAGGGCAGGCTACCTACGAGCAGTACTTC,CASSLGQATYEQYF
few,TRBJ1-2,.,TRBV11-2,TGTGCCAGCAGCTTAGGTCTGGGGGCCTATGGCTACACCTTC,CASSLGLGAYGYTF
.,TRBJ1-5,.,TRBV10-2,TGCGCCAGTGGCGAAATTAGCAATCAGCCCCAGCATTTT,CASGEISNQPQHF
many,TRBJ1-1,TRBD1,TRBV5-1,TGCGCCAGCAGCTTGGTGACAGGGCTTACTGAAGCTTTCTTT,CASSLVTGLTEAFF
many,TRBJ2-5,.,TRBV7-6,TGTGCCAGCAGCCGGGGATACCAAGAGACCCAGTACTTC,CASSRGYQETQYF
.,TRBJ2-2,TRBD2,TRBV20-1,TGCAGTGCTAGAGATTCGCTAGCGGGGGAATACACCGGGGAGCTGTTTTTT,CSARDSLAGEYTGELFF
.,TRBJ1-1,TRBD1,TRBV6-5,TGTGCCAGCAGTGAAACAGGGGGCGGGGTCACTGAAGCTTTCTTT,CASSETGGGVTEAFF
few,TRBJ1-5,.,TRBV5-1,TGCGCCAGCAGCTATGGGCCCGGCGCGGGCAATCAGCCCCAGCATTTT,CASSYGPGAGNQPQHF
many,TRBJ2-1,TRBD2,TRBV28,TGTGCCAGCAGACCGTCCGGGACTAGCCCCCACAATGAGCAGTTCTTC,CASRPSGTSPHNEQFF
.,TRBJ2-5,TRBD2,TRBV3-1,TGTGCCAGCAGCTCCCGTTGGGGCGGGGGGGAGACCCAGTACTTC,CASSSRWGGGETQYF
many,TRBJ2-1,TRBD2,TRBV5-1,TGCGCCAGCAGCCCATCTAGCGGGGGGACCAACTACAATGAGCAGTTCTTC,CASSPSSGGTNYNEQFF
many,TRBJ1-1,TRBD1,TRBV10-3,TGTGCCATCAGTGGGGTAGGACAGGGAGATCAAGCTTTCTTT,CAISGVGQGDQAFF
.,TRBJ2-1,TRBD2,TRBV24-1,TGTGCCACCAGTGAGGGCCCCGGGACTAGTATTTTCGGGCAGTTCTTC,CATSEGPGTSIFGQFF
few,TRBJ2-7,.,TRBV9,TGTGCCAGCAGTCTGGGGGACGACGAGCAGTACTTC,CASSLGDDEQYF
few,TRBJ1-2,.,TRBV6-6,TGTGCCAGCAGTTACCTTTCGGGGAACTATGGCTACACCTTC,CASSYLSGNYGYTF
few,TRBJ1-6,.,TRBV20-1,TGCAGTGCTAGAGAAGGAACAGTTTATAATTCACCCCTCCACTTT,CSAREGTVYNSPLHF
many,TRBJ2-5,TRBD1,TRBV20-1,TGCAGTGCTAGAGTCCGCGGACAGGCGGCTTGGTACCAAGAGACCCAGTACTTC,CSARVRGQAAWYQETQYF
few,TRBJ2-3,.,TRBV7-8,TGTGCCAGCAGCCTGCGACAGTTTGCAGATACGCAGTATTTT,CASSLRQFADTQYF
few,TRBJ2-7,.,TRBV6-6,TGTGCCAGCAGTCCCGGGACACATTACGAGCAGTACTTC,CASSPGTHYEQYF
few,TRBJ2-2,.,TRBV9,TGTGCCAGCAAGGGGACGGTCACCGGGGAGCTGTTTTTT,CASKGTVTGELFF
many,TRBJ2-5,TRBD2,TRBV5-1,TGCGCCAGCAGCTTGGCCAGCGGGGGGGCCTTACATAAAGAGACCCAGTACTTC,CASSLASGGALHKETQYF
few,TRBJ2-1,TRBD1,TRBV6-6,TGTGCCAGCAGTTACTCGATGGAGACAGGGGCAACCAATGAGCAGTTCTTC,CASSYSMETGATNEQFF
few,TRBJ1-5,.,TRBV7-9,TGTGCCAGCAGCCGGTTGTCAGGCCGTAATCAGCCCCAGCATTTT,CASSRLSGRNQPQHF
.,TRBJ1-1,.,TRBV18,TGTGCCAGCTCACCACCGTTCGGTTCGGGCAGGGGAGTAAAGGGCACTGAAGCTTTCTTT,CASSPPFGSGRGVKGTEAFF
.,TRBJ2-1,.,TRBV5-1,TGCGCCAGCAGGGGAGAGGGGTACAATGAGCAGTTCTTC,CASRGEGYNEQFF
few,TRBJ1-5,.,TRBV4-3,TGCGCCAGCAGCCAAGATCGTTTCTTTAATCAGCCCCAGCATTTT,CASSQDRFFNQPQHF
many,TRBJ1-6,.,TRBV4-3,TGCGCCAGCAGCCAAGATCCAGGCTGGAATTCACCCCTCCACTTT,CASSQDPGWNSPLHF
.,TRBJ2-1,.,TRBV6-2/TRBV6-3,TGTGCCAGCAGCCACGGCAGGGGCCGGCCCAATGAGCAGTTCTTC,CASSHGRGRPNEQFF
.,TRBJ2-3,.,TRBV24-1,TGTGCCACCAGTGATTTGAAGTTTGCAGGGGTAGATACGCAGTATTTT,CATSDLKFAGVDTQYF